The 28 T cell receptor beta chains below were found in one sample sequenced in a study of blood T cells in healthy people across ages. With a J-beta primer mix and a sample-barcoded 5' primer, a second PCR ran about 7 to 12 cycles. TCRdb processed the 5' RACE reads anew with MiXCR; each CDR3 protein has one entry. Altogether 1.5 million to 2 million distinct CDR3 sequences are present, 28% being singletons, with the ten largest covering 7.7%. Sequencing was carried out using blood. These receptors came from a woman aged 30 to 39 in good health.

In this sample, this clonotype turned up many times. The chain is built from TRBV29-1 and TRBJ2-7; a weak D match, TRBD1 (5 bases). Looked up from germline, CDR1 is SQVTM and CDR2 is ANQGSEA. The ends were cut back, 4 bases at V and 1 base at J, with 8 bases in the middle. The CDR3 length is 12 residues. DNA of the CDR3: TGCAGCGTTGTGACAGAATCCTACGAGCAGTACTTC. Residues: CSVVTESYEQYF.

This chain uses TRBV27 with TRBJ2-3, with 7 bases that match TRBD1. Trimming took 3 bases from V and 2 from J; bases not matched to a gene: 5. Looked up from germline, CDR1 is MNHEY and CDR2 is SMNVEV (reference sequence). There are 15 residues in the CDR3. CDR3 in DNA: TGTGCCAGCAGTTTCGACAGGGCCTACACAGATACGCAGTATTTT. Translation gives CASSFDRAYTDTQYF.

This clonotype was seen only a few times. This chain links TRBV28 with TRBJ1-2; TRBD1 might be the D (5 bases). CDR3 length: 14 amino acids. From germline, CDR1 is MDHEN and CDR2 SYDVKM. With 5 bases removed from V and 7 bases from J, the gap between germline ends came to 17 bases. The CDR3, as DNA: TGTGCCAGCAGTCCAATCGGGGACTCCCGTGGCTACACCTTC. It yields the protein CASSPIGDSRGYTF.

At least ten counts were recorded for this clonotype. The chain couples TRBV5-6 to TRBJ2-5, with D possibly TRBD1 on 5 matching bases. Germline loops: CDR1 SGHDT, CDR2 YYEEEE. V gave up 0 bases and J gave up 4 bases, with 13 bases separating them. CDR3 length equals 15 residues. CDR3 coding DNA: TGTGCCAGCAGCTTGGCAGGGCTAGTGCGAGAGACCCAGTACTTC. The encoded protein is CASSLAGLVRETQYF.

The chain joins TRBV28 to TRBJ1-1, with D perhaps TRBD1 (6 bases). The germline CDR1 and CDR2 sequences are MDHEN and SYDVKM. V lost 11 bases, J lost 4 bases, and 17 bases lay in between. The CDR3 has 13 residues. The CDR3 reads CAGTWGQITEAFF. In DNA, the CDR3 is TGTGCCGGCACTTGGGGGCAGATCACTGAAGCTTTCTTT.

The chain combines TRBV28 with TRBJ2-7; D may match TRBD1 or TRBD2 (7 bases each). Germline CDR1 and CDR2: MDHEN and SYDVKM. Between the trimmed V and J ends, which lost 5 bases and 3 bases, there was a span of 17 bases. CDR3 length: 15 residues. DNA of the CDR3: TGTGCCAGCAGTGCTCCGCAGGGGGGGTACTACGAGCAGTACTTC. This translates into CASSAPQGGYYEQYF.

At least ten counts were recorded for this clonotype. The rearrangement links TRBV6-5 to TRBJ2-3; D is undetermined. The CDR3 totals 16 residues. Trimming pared 7 bases from V and 5 bases from J, leaving 22 bases between. CDR1 and CDR2 from the germline V gene are MNHEY and SVGAGI. The chain's CDR3 is CASNPRPYVQGDTQYF. Written as DNA, the CDR3 is TGTGCCAGCAACCCCCGCCCGTACGTCCAAGGAGATACGCAGTATTTT.

The table lists this clonotype with many counts. This chain links TRBV7-9 with TRBJ1-2, with 7 positions matching TRBD1. The ends lost 1 base at V and 8 bases at J; junction bases unmatched: 1. The germline V gene has CDR1 SEHNR and CDR2 FQNEAQ (reference sequence). This CDR3 is 12 amino acids long. CDR3 coding DNA: TGTGCCAGCAGCTTAGAGACAGGGGGCTACACCTTC. This sequence encodes CASSLETGGYTF.

In its sample, this clonotype was seen a few times. V usage is TRBV9 and J usage is TRBJ2-5; the D gene is possibly TRBD1 (6 bases). Germline values: CDR1 SGDLS, CDR2 YYNGEE. Trimming took 0 bases from V and 4 from J, leaving 13 bases between them. This CDR3 spans 15 amino acids. This CDR3 reads CASSVAAGDGETQYF. The CDR3 DNA follows: TGTGCCAGCAGCGTAGCCGCAGGGGATGGAGAGACCCAGTACTTC.

V is TRBV10-3 and J is TRBJ1-1; D uncertain. CDR3 length equals 15 residues. Germline CDR1 ENHRY, CDR2 SYGVKD. Trimming cost V 1 base and J 4 bases, with 13 bases left between them. CDR3 sequence reads: CAISEYEVRSTEAFF. Written as DNA, the CDR3 is TGTGCCATCAGTGAGTACGAAGTGCGGTCCACTGAAGCTTTCTTT.

This rearrangement joins TRBV7-9 to TRBJ1-1, with D unresolved. This CDR3 spans 13 amino acids. Deletions cut 7 bases from V and 3 bases from J, with 12 bases between. The germline CDR1 and CDR2 sequences are SEHNR and FQNEAQ (reference sequence). DNA of the CDR3: TGTGCCAGCACCGGTTGGGCGGACACTGAAGCTTTCTTT. Protein: CASTGWADTEAFF. The variable domain in full, completed from reference TRBV7-9 and TRBJ1-1, reads DTGVSQNPRHKITKRGQNVTFRCDPISEHNRLYWYRQTLGQGPEFLTYFQNEAQLEKSRLLSDRFSAERPKGSFSTLEIQRTEQGDSAMYLCASTGWADTEAFFGQGTRLTVV.

The chain links TRBV27 to TRBJ2-3; D is unresolved. The CDR3 extends over 13 amino acids. Trimming removed 10 bases at V and 0 bases at J, with 11 bases between. From germline, CDR1 is MNHEY and CDR2 SMNVEV (reference sequence). For the CDR3, the DNA is TGTGCCACCCTTGTTCTAAGCACAGATACGCAGTATTTT. This gives the protein CATLVLSTDTQYF.

The chain uses TRBV2 and TRBJ2-4, with 11 bases matching TRBD2. The CDR3 totals 14 residues. The junction had 12 bases not matched to a gene; V was cut back by 7 bases and J by 13 bases. The germline V gene encodes CDR1 SNHLY and CDR2 FYNNEI. CDR3 sequence (DNA): TGTGCCAGCATGGGGACTAGCGGCTACAATGAGCAGTACTTC. It yields the protein CASMGTSGYNEQYF.

This clonotype was counted only a few times. CDR3 coding DNA: TGTGCCAGCAGCCATCATGGACTAGCGGGAGGGCCTTCCGAGCAGTACTTC. It specifies CASSHHGLAGGPSEQYF. The V call is TRBV3-1, the J call TRBJ2-5; the match to TRBD2 covers 15 bases. TRBJ2-7 explains the end of the DNA better; the J call may be wrong. Germline V gene data show CDR1 as LGHDT and CDR2 as YNNKEL (reference sequence). The CDR3 covers 17 residues.

Ten or more counts support this clonotype. The V and J genes are TRBV12-3 or TRBV12-4 and TRBJ2-5, with 10 bases lining up with TRBD1. V was pared by 6 bases and J by 4 bases, with 2 bases of the junction left unmatched. The CDR3 loop spans 13 amino acids. The CDR3 nucleotides are TGTGCCAGCAGCGGACAGGGGGTAGAGACCCAGTACTTC. Residues: CASSGQGVETQYF.

In its sample, this clonotype was seen a few times. The rearrangement uses TRBV7-9 and TRBJ1-4; 7 nucleotides align to TRBD1. The V segment lost 1 base and the J segment 8 bases; nucleotides outside the gene matches: 7. Germline V gene data show CDR1 as SEHNR and CDR2 as FQNEAQ (reference sequence). This CDR3 contains 15 residues. CDR3 loop: CASSLVQGFQEKLFF. The CDR3 DNA is TGTGCCAGCAGCTTAGTACAGGGGTTTCAGGAAAAACTGTTTTTT.

This chain links TRBV7-2 with TRBJ1-4; D is uncertain. The germline V and J ends were trimmed by 0 bases and 7 bases, with 12 bases remaining between them. This CDR3 is built from 15 residues. CDR1 and CDR2 (germline): SGHTA, FQGNSA. CDR3 loop: CASSLADTVAEKLFF. In DNA form, the CDR3 reads TGTGCCAGCAGCTTAGCAGACACAGTCGCTGAAAAACTGTTTTTT.

V is TRBV6-5 and J is TRBJ1-1; weak D call: TRBD1 (5 bases). Trimming shortened V by 2 bases and J by 2 bases, and 9 bases separated the two germline ends. Germline-derived CDR1 and CDR2 are MNHEY and SVGAGI. The CDR3 length is 14 residues. The CDR3 coding sequence is TGTGCCAGCAGTTACCCGGGACTAAACACTGAAGCTTTCTTT. It yields the protein CASSYPGLNTEAFF.

The CDR3 loop reads CASSLSPGNIQYF. DNA for the CDR3: TGTGCCAGCAGCTTATCCCCCGGTAACATTCAGTACTTC. V is TRBV7-2 and J is TRBJ2-4; no definite D call. V was cut by 2 bases and J by 7 bases, with 9 bases left in between. Germline lookup yields CDR1 SGHTA and CDR2 FQGNSA. This CDR3 has 13 amino acids.

This chain connects TRBV20-1 to TRBJ1-1; perhaps TRBD1 as D (5 bases). Germline lookup yields CDR1 DFQATT and CDR2 SNEGSKA (reference sequence). V dropped 0 bases and J dropped 0 bases, with 5 bases sitting between them. CDR3 size: 13 residues. The CDR3 region has the DNA TGCAGTGCTAGAGAGGGGCTGAACACTGAAGCTTTCTTT. It is translated as CSAREGLNTEAFF.

The CDR3 region is CASSPGSFEQFF. The CDR3 region has the DNA TGTGCCAGCAGCCCTGGGTCTTTTGAGCAGTTCTTC. The genes are TRBV5-5 and TRBJ2-1; D remains ambiguous. In germline, CDR1 is SGHKS, CDR2 YYEKEE (reference sequence). The CDR3 covers 12 residues. V gave up 4 bases and J gave up 9 bases, with 11 bases separating them.

This clonotype has just a few counts. This chain connects TRBV15 to TRBJ2-4, with D maybe TRBD1 (5 bases). The J call may be incorrect, as the DNA end agrees better with TRBJ2-7. The CDR3 totals 15 residues. The germline V gene encodes CDR1 LNHNV and CDR2 YYDKDF (reference sequence). The CDR3 spells CATSDLGPPSLEQYF. The CDR3 nucleotides read TGTGCCACCAGCGATCTGGGGCCCCCGAGTCTCGAGCAGTACTTC.

This clonotype appeared a few times. The chain employs TRBV20-1 and TRBJ1-6, with D possibly TRBD1 on 5 matching bases. The germline gives CDR1 DFQATT, CDR2 SNEGSKA (reference sequence). Trimming took off 7 bases at V and 0 bases at J, with 7 bases between the two ends. CDR3 length: 13 amino acids. CDR3 protein: CSGGSSYNSPLHF. The CDR3 DNA reads as TGCAGTGGGGGGAGCTCCTATAATTCACCCCTCCACTTT.

This clonotype was detected a few times. The V call is TRBV14, the J call TRBJ1-2; D perhaps matches TRBD1 (6 bases). CDR1 and CDR2 from the germline V gene are SGHDN and FVKESK. The V end was cut by 3 bases, the J end by 7 bases, with 12 bases between. The length of the CDR3 is 13 residues. The DNA for the CDR3 is TGTGCCAGCAGCCAGAATACAGGGTTTGGCTACACCTTC. It encodes CASSQNTGFGYTF.

The V call is TRBV20-1, the J call TRBJ2-1; 9 bases map to TRBD1. The CDR3 sequence is 16 residues long. CDR1 and CDR2 (germline): DFQATT, SNEGSKA (reference sequence). V dropped 1 base and J dropped 3; count of bases not matched to a gene: 7. The CDR3 spells CSARVTGTGIYNEQFF. In DNA, the CDR3 is TGCAGTGCTAGAGTAACGGGGACAGGGATCTACAATGAGCAGTTCTTC.

The gene calls are TRBV5-1 and TRBJ2-5; the match to TRBD2 covers 13 bases. The CDR3 length is 18 residues. The V gene's germline CDR1 is SGHRS and CDR2 YFSETQ. V was clipped by 0 bases and J by 5 bases; unmatched bases: 10. CDR3 sequence reads: CASSLAGRTSGGQETQYF. The CDR3 nucleotides are TGCGCCAGCAGCTTGGCCGGAAGGACTAGCGGGGGTCAGGAGACCCAGTACTTC.

The rearrangement links TRBV2 to TRBJ2-1; D might be TRBD2 (6 bases). Germline values: CDR1 SNHLY, CDR2 FYNNEI. With 5 bases removed from V and 10 bases from J, the gap between germline ends came to 18 bases. There are 14 residues in the CDR3. CDR3 sequence reads: CASSTSSSIVEQFF. The CDR3 region has the DNA TGTGCCAGCAGTACTAGCTCCTCGATCGTCGAGCAGTTCTTC.

This clonotype came up a few times. This chain uses TRBV20-1 with TRBJ2-5; D remains ambiguous. This CDR3 region has 14 residues. CDR1 is DFQATT and CDR2 is SNEGSKA in the germline V gene (reference sequence). CDR3: CSAFHLLSTETQYF. Written as DNA, the CDR3 is TGCAGCGCCTTCCACTTACTTTCGACGGAGACCCAGTACTTC.